The subject of this entry is one T cell receptor beta chain. The data belong to a study of T cells in Graves' hyperthyroidism and ophthalmopathy. Researchers amplified the TCR beta CDR3 regions from RNA transcripts. The TCR CDR3 was amplified in a first-round RT-PCR using the HTBI primer set. From the multiplex PCR reads, TCRdb called clonotypes with MiXCR, one entry per CDR3 protein. The data contain hundreds of thousands of distinct CDR3 sequences, approximately 15% of them singletons. Sequencing was done on a sample of blood. The clonotype originates from a woman between 25 and 40 years old with Graves' hyperthyroidism.

The CDR3 is CSARGVTSSYNEQFF. CDR3 in DNA: TGCAGTGCTAGGGGGGTCACGAGCTCCTACAATGAGCAGTTCTTC. The chain is built from TRBV20-1 and TRBJ2-1; D is possibly TRBD1 or TRBD2 (5 bases each). Germline CDR1 reads DFQATT; CDR2 reads SNEGSKA (reference sequence). The CDR3 is 15 residues long. With 3 bases removed from V and 0 bases from J, the gap between germline ends came to 12 bases.